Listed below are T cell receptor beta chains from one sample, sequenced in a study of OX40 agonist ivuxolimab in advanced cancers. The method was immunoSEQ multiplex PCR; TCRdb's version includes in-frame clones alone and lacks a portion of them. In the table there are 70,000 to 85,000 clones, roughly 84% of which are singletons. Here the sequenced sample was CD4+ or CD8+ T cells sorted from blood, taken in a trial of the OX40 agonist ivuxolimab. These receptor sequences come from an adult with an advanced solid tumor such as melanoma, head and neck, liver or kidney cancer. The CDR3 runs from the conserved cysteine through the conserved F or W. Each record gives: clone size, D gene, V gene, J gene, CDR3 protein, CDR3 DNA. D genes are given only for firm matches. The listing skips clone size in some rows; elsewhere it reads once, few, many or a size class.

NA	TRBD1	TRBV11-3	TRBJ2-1	CASSLGTGAYNEQFF	TGTGCCAGCAGCTTAGGCACAGGGGCGTACAATGAGCAGTTCTTC
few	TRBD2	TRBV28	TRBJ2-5	CASSLGLGTREETQYF	TGTGCCAGCAGTTTAGGTTTAGGGACTAGGGAGGAGACCCAGTACTTC
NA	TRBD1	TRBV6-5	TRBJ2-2	CASIPDRGYTGELFF	TGTGCCAGCATTCCCGACAGGGGGTACACCGGGGAGCTGTTTTTT
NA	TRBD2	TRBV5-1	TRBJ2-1	CASSWTSGRDNEQFF	TGCGCCAGCAGTTGGACTAGCGGGAGGGACAATGAGCAGTTCTTC
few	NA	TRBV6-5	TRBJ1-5	CASSYRGGNQPQHF	TGTGCCAGCAGTTACCGGGGGGGCAATCAGCCCCAGCATTTT
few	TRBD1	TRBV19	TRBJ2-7	CASSRGGRDEQYF	TGTGCCAGTAGTAGAGGGGGCCGAGACGAGCAGTACTTC
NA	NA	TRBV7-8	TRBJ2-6	CASSYTLSGANVLTF	TGTGCCAGCAGCTACACCCTCTCTGGGGCCAACGTCCTGACTTTC
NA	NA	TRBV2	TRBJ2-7	CASREGKGGYEQYF	TGTGCCAGCAGGGAGGGGAAGGGGGGCTACGAGCAGTACTTC
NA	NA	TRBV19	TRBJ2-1	CASRKTTVGNEQFF	TGTGCCAGTAGGAAGACTACGGTGGGCAATGAGCAGTTCTTC
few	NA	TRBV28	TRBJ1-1	CASRTPFGGNTEAFF	TGTGCCAGCAGGACCCCCTTTGGGGGGAACACTGAAGCTTTCTTT
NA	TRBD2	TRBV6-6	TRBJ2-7	CASSYSGSGNYEQYF	TGTGCCAGCAGTTACTCGGGTAGCGGGAACTACGAGCAGTACTTC
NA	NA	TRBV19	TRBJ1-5	CASSIGVLSNQPQHF	TGTGCCAGTAGTATAGGGGTCCTTAGCAATCAGCCCCAGCATTTT
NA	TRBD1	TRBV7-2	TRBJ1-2	CASSPGQGAGGYTF	TGTGCCAGCAGCCCCGGACAGGGGGCCGGGGGCTACACCTTC
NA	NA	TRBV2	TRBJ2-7	CASRREGEQYF	TGTGCCAGCAGAAGGGAAGGGGAGCAGTACTTC
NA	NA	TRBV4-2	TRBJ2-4	CASSQSPRDIQYF	TGTGCCAGCAGCCAATCCCCGAGGGACATTCAGTACTTC
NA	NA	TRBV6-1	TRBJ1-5	CASTTSWNQPQHF	TGTGCCAGCACCACTTCATGGAACCAGCCCCAGCATTTT
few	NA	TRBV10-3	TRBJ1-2	CAISKTAANYGYTF	TGTGCCATCAGCAAAACAGCCGCTAACTATGGCTACACCTTC
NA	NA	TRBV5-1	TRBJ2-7	CASRPSDLYEQYF	TGCGCCAGCCGGCCGAGTGATCTCTACGAGCAGTACTTC
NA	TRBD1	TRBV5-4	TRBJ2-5	CASSLGQGVETQYF	TGTGCCAGCAGCTTGGGACAGGGCGTGGAGACCCAGTACTTC
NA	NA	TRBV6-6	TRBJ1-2	CASTEGGGGYTF	TGTGCCAGCACCGAGGGGGGAGGCGGCTACACCTTC
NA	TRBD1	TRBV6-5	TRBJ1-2	CASSQARQGARGYTF	TGTGCCAGCAGTCAGGCCCGACAGGGGGCGCGAGGCTACACCTTC
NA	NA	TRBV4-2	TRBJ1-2	CASSQVEAARGGYTF	TGTGCCAGCAGCCAAGTTGAGGCAGCGAGGGGTGGCTACACCTTC
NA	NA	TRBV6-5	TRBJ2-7	CASSYDYRSSYEQYF	TGTGCCAGCAGTTACGACTACCGGAGCTCCTACGAGCAGTACTTC
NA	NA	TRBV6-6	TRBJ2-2	CASKSPTGGELFF	TGTGCCAGCAAGTCCCCGACGGGCGGGGAGCTGTTTTTT
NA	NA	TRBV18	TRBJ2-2	CASSPVSLRGAGELFF	TGTGCCAGCTCACCAGTGTCCCTGAGGGGGGCCGGGGAGCTGTTTTTT
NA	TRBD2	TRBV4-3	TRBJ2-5	CASSPEETSGQETQYF	TGCGCCAGCAGCCCCGAAGAGACTAGCGGCCAAGAGACCCAGTACTTC
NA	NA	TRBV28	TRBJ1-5	CASTAGSSFNQPQHF	TGTGCCAGCACCGCTGGATCCTCTTTCAATCAGCCCCAGCATTTT
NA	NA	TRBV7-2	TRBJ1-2	CASSLEVRGNYGYTF	TGTGCCAGCAGCTTAGAGGTCAGGGGTAACTATGGCTACACCTTC
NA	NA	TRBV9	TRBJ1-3	CASSVEVNPLRNTIYF	TGTGCCAGCAGCGTAGAGGTCAACCCGTTAAGAAACACCATATATTTT
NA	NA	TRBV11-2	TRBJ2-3	CASSSRPGPRTDTQYF	TGTGCCAGCAGCTCCCGACCGGGGCCTCGCACAGATACGCAGTATTTT
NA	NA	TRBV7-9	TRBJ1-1	CASSLATRDTEAFF	TGTGCCAGCAGCTTAGCCACTAGGGACACTGAAGCTTTCTTT
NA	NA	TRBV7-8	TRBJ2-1	CASSVYNEQFF	TGTGCCAGCAGCGTCTACAATGAGCAGTTCTTC
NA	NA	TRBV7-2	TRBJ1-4	CASRMGGLGEKLFF	TGTGCCAGCAGGATGGGGGGGCTTGGTGAAAAACTGTTTTTT
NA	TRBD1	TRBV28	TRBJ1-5	CASMDRGGNQPQHF	TGTGCCAGCATGGACAGGGGAGGGAATCAGCCCCAGCATTTT
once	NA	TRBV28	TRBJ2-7	CASRAGVISYEQYF	TGTGCCAGCAGGGCAGGGGTCATCTCCTACGAGCAGTACTTC
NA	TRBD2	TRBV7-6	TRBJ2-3	CASSRPRQRETGADTQYF	TGTGCCAGCAGCCGTCCACGGCAGCGGGAGACGGGGGCAGATACGCAGTATTTT
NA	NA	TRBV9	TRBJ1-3	CASSLLGGASGNTIYF	TGTGCCAGCAGCCTCCTGGGGGGAGCCTCTGGAAACACCATATATTTT
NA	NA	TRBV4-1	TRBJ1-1	CASSHLGQKNTEAFF	TGCGCCAGCAGCCATCTAGGACAGAAAAACACTGAAGCTTTCTTT
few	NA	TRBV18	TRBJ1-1	CASSPQRRVDTEAFF	TGTGCCAGCTCACCACAACGCAGGGTGGACACTGAAGCTTTCTTT
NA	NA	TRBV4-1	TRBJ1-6	CASSPQGYSPLHF	TGCGCCAGCAGCCCCCAAGGATATTCACCCCTCCACTTT
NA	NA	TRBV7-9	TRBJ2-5	CASSPGTAGETQYF	TGTGCCAGCAGCCCAGGGACCGCGGGGGAGACCCAGTACTTC
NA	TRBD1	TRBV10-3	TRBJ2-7	CAIGGTGSFYEQYF	TGTGCCATCGGGGGGACAGGGTCCTTCTACGAGCAGTACTTC
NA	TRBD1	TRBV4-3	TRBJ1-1	CASSQTGTAFFLNTEAFF	TGCGCCAGCAGCCAAACCGGGACAGCTTTTTTTTTGAACACTGAAGCTTTCTTT
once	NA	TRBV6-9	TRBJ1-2	CASSLRGRVDYGYTF	TGTGCCAGCAGTTTACGCGGAAGGGTAGACTATGGCTACACCTTC
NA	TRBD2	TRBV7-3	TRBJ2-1	CASSLSGGAYNEQFF	TGTGCCAGCAGCTTAAGCGGGGGGGCCTACAATGAGCAGTTCTTC
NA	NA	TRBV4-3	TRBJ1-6	CASSQVRGTSPLHF	TGCGCCAGCAGCCAGGTTAGAGGAACCTCACCCCTCCACTTT
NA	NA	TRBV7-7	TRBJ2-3	CASSPLSSTDTQYF	TGTGCCAGCAGCCCACTTTCCAGCACAGATACGCAGTATTTT
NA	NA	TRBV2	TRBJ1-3	CASSEEGTLANTIYF	TGTGCCAGCAGTGAAGAGGGGACCCTAGCAAACACCATATATTTT
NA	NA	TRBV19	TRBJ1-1	CASRGNTRTGNTEAFF	TGTGCCAGTAGGGGTAATACTAGGACGGGAAACACTGAAGCTTTCTTT
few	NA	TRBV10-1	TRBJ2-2	CARKGGGGTGELFF	TGCGCCAGAAAGGGGGGGGGCGGCACCGGGGAGCTGTTTTTT
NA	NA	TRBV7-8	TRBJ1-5	CASSSSGNQPQHF	TGTGCCAGCAGCTCCTCGGGCAATCAGCCCCAGCATTTT
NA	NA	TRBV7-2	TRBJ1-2	CASSIDSRGYTF	TGTGCCAGCAGCATCGACAGTAGAGGCTACACCTTC